What follows are 4 T cell receptor beta chains derived from one specimen sequenced in a study of PD-L1 blockade in urothelial cancer (TCRdb year 2017). The time point label, as the study defines it: pretreatment peripheral blood. The method behind the library was the immunoSEQ multiplex PCR assay. TCRdb stores this immuneACCESS table with in-frame sequences only. Part of the clones is absent; in the studies checked, under half of the shortfall reflects unresolved V genes, and no reason is known for the rest. The sample data list 45,000 to 55,000 clones, and roughly 84% of these were observed just once. Less than 1.5% of the sample goes to the ten largest clones. Sequences were derived from PBMCs, sampled around atezolizumab (anti-PD-L1) treatment. Receptors originate from a man aged 45-65 years with urothelial cancer.

This clone turned up a few times. This chain uses TRBV29-1 with TRBJ2-3, with a weak D call TRBD2 (6 bases). Germline V CDR1 and CDR2: SQVTM, ANQGSEA. This CDR3 comprises 16 residues. V lost 5 bases and J lost 2, with 20 bases in between. The chain's CDR3 is CSVTNRRGSVTDTQYF. CDR3 nucleotide sequence: TGCAGCGTTACTAATCGGAGGGGTTCAGTCACAGATACGCAGTATTTT.

This clone has more than one count but fewer than ten. The chain recombines TRBV27 with TRBJ1-5; D is perhaps TRBD1 (6 bases). V was clipped by 6 bases and J by 0 bases, with 15 bases between them. This CDR3 is 16 amino acids long. CDR1 is MNHEY, CDR2 SMNVEV, per germline (reference sequence). For the CDR3, the DNA is TGTGCCAGCAGACTACAGGGCGGCGGTAGCAATCAGCCCCAGCATTTT. Amino acids: CASRLQGGGSNQPQHF.

The gene calls are TRBV21-1 and TRBJ2-7; the D call of TRBD2 is as the table states it, not checked on the DNA. TRBV21-1 is assigned pseudogene status. The CDR3 sequence is 15 residues long. CDR3 in DNA: TGTGCCAGCAGGATGCTTGGGGACTTGCCCTACGAGCAGTACTTC. Protein: CASRMLGDLPYEQYF.

This chain links TRBV4-3 with TRBJ1-2, with 8 bases that match TRBD1. CDR1 and CDR2 from the germline V gene are LGHNA and YSLEER. This CDR3 is built from 16 residues. Trimming took 0 bases from V and 0 from J; bases not matched to a gene: 3. The CDR3 DNA sequence: TGCGCCAGCAGCCAAGACTACAGGGGGTCTAACTATGGCTACACCTTC. Its protein product is CASSQDYRGSNYGYTF.